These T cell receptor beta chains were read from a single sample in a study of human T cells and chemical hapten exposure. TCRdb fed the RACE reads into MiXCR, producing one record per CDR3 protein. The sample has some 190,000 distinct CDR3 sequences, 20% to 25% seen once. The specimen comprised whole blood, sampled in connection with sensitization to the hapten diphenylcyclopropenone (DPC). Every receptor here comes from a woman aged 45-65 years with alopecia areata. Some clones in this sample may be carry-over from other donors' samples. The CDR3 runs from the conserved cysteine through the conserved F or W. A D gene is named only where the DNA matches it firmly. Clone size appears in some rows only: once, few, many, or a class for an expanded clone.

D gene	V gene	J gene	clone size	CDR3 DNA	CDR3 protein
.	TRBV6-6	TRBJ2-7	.	TGTGCCAGCAGTTACGAGGACCCACTCTACGAGCAGTACTTC	CASSYEDPLYEQYF
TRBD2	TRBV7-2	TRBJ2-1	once	TGTGCCAGCAGCTTCCTAAGGGGAGCGGGACCCAATGAGCAGTTCTTC	CASSFLRGAGPNEQFF
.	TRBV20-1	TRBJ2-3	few	TGCAGTGCTAGACCCGGGACACAGGGCGGAGATACGCAGTATTTT	CSARPGTQGGDTQYF
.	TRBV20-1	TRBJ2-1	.	TGCAGTGCGGAGGCAGCGGGTGTCCGTGGGGAGCAGTTCTTC	CSAEAAGVRGEQFF
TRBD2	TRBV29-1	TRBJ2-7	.	TGCAGCGTGAGCGGGGCACAAGGGAACCTCAAGCAGTACTTC	CSVSGAQGNLKQYF
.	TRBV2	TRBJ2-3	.	TGTGCCAGCAGTGAAGCGCTTTACACAGATACGCAGTATTTT	CASSEALYTDTQYF
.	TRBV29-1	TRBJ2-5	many	TGCAGCGTTGACAAGTACCAAGAGACCCAGTACTTC	CSVDKYQETQYF
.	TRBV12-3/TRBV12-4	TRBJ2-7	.	TGTGCCAGCAGTTTAGGGGCATCCGAGCAGTACTTC	CASSLGASEQYF
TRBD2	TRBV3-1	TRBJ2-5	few	TGTGCCAGCAGCCACCTAGCGGGAGGCCCAGAGACCCAGTACTTC	CASSHLAGGPETQYF
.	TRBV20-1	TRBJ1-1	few	TGCAGGCCACGCCTAGATGAAGCTTTCTTT	CRPRLDEAFF
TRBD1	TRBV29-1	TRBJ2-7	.	TGCAGCGTTGAAGATGGGAGACAGGGTGATAGTGAGCAGTACTTC	CSVEDGRQGDSEQYF
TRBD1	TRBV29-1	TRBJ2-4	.	TGCAGCGCTTCGGCCGGGACAGGGGCTTCCAAAAACATTCAGTACTTC	CSASAGTGASKNIQYF
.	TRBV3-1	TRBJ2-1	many	TGTGCCAGCAGCGGACTGGGCAATGAGCAGTTCTTC	CASSGLGNEQFF
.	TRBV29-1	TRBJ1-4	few	TGCAGCGTTGTTGGAGGTGGGAGTGAAAAACTGTTTTTT	CSVVGGGSEKLFF
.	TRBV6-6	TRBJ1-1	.	TGTGCCAGCAGTTACTCACAGAACACTGAAGCTTTCTTT	CASSYSQNTEAFF
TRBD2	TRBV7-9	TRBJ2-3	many	TGTGCCAGCAGCTTAGAGAGCGGGAGCTCAGATACGCAGTATTTT	CASSLESGSSDTQYF
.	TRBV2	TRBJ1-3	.	TGTGCCAGCAGTGAATTGCCTGGAAACACCATATATTTT	CASSELPGNTIYF
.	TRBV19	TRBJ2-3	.	TGTGCCAGTATGCAGGGGACCAGCACAGATACGCAGTATTTT	CASMQGTSTDTQYF
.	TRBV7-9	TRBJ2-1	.	TGTGCCAGCAGCTTTAGGGAGGTTGAGCAGTTCTTC	CASSFREVEQFF
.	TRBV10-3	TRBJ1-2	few	TGTGCCATCAACCTGGGAGGGTATGGCTACACCTTC	CAINLGGYGYTF
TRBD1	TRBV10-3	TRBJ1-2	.	TGTGCCATCAGTGAGGGAACAGGGGCTAACTATGGCTACACCTTC	CAISEGTGANYGYTF
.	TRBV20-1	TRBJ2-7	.	TGCAGTGCTAGGACTGTTGACTACGAGCAGTACTTC	CSARTVDYEQYF
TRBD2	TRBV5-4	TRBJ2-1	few	TGTGCCAGCAGCTTTGGACTAGCGGCCTACAATGAGCAGTTCTTC	CASSFGLAAYNEQFF
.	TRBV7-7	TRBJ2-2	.	TGTGTCACCCCTCTTCCGGACACCGGGGAGCTGTTTTTT	CVTPLPDTGELFF
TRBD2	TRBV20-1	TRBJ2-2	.	TGCAGTGCCGAGCGGGACCCCGGGGAGCTGTTTTTT	CSAERDPGELFF
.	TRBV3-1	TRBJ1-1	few	TGTGCCAGCAGCCGTGGGCCTCGCACTGAAGCTTTCTTT	CASSRGPRTEAFF
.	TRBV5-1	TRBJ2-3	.	TGCGCCAGCAGCTTGGACTCCCCGGGTACAGATACGCAGTATTTT	CASSLDSPGTDTQYF
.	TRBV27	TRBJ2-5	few	TGTGCCAGCAGTAAACCTTCTCAAGGGACCCAGTACTTC	CASSKPSQGTQYF
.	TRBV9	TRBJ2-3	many	TGTGCCAGCAGCCCCAGGGTTGGCACAGATACGCAGTATTTT	CASSPRVGTDTQYF
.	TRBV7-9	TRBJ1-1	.	TGTGCCAGCAGCTTAGAGGCCCTATGGCAGAACACTGAAGCTTTCTTT	CASSLEALWQNTEAFF
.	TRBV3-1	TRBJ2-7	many	TGTGCCAGCAGCCAAGACAGACACTACGAGCAGTACTTC	CASSQDRHYEQYF
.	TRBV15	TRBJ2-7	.	TGTGCCACCAGCAGAGATAGGATCGGGGGATCTACCTACGAGCAGTACTTC	CATSRDRIGGSTYEQYF
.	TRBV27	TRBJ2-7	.	TGTGCCAGCAGTTTAACAGGCAACTACGAGCAGTACTTC	CASSLTGNYEQYF
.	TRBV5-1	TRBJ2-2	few	TGCGCCAGCAGCCCCCCGGCGGGGACCACCGGGGAGCTGTTTTTT	CASSPPAGTTGELFF
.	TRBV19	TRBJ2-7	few	TGTGCCAGTAGTGACCATAGGGTAGCAGAGACCTACGAGCAGTACTTC	CASSDHRVAETYEQYF
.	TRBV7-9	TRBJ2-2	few	TGTGCCAGCCGGGCCGGGGAGCTGTTTTTT	CASRAGELFF
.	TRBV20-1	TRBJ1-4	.	TGCAGTGCTAGAGACTACGGACAGATTAATGAAAAACTGTTTTTT	CSARDYGQINEKLFF
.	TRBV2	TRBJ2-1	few	TGTGCCAGCAGCCTACGACGTGGTGGGGACAATGAGCAGTTCTTC	CASSLRRGGDNEQFF
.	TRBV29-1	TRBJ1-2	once	TGCAGCGTCCGGGGGAAAAACTATGGCTACACCTTC	CSVRGKNYGYTF
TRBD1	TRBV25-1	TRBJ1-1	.	TGTGCCAGCAGTGACCAGGGAGTGGGACAGGGCCTACGCATCAACACTGAAGCTTTCTTT	CASSDQGVGQGLRINTEAFF
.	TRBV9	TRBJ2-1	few	TGTGCCAGCAGCGTAGCTAGGGGAGGCTTAGCCTACAATGAGCAGTTCTTC	CASSVARGGLAYNEQFF